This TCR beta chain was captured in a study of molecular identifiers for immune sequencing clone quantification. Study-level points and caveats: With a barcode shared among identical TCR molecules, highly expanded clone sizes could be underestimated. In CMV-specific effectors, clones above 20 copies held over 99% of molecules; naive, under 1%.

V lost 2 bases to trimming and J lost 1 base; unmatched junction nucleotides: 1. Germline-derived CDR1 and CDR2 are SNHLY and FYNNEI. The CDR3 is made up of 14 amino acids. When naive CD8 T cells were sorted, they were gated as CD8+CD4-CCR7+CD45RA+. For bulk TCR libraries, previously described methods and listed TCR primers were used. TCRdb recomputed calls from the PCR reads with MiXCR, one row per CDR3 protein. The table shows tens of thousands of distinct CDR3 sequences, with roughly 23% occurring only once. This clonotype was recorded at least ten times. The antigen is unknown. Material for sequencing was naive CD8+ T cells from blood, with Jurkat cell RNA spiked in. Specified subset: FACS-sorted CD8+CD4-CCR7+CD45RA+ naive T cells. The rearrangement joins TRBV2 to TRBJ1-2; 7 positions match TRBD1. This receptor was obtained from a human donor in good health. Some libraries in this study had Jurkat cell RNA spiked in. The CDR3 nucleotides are TGTGCCAGCAGTGAAACAGGGGATAACTATGGCTACACCTTC. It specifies CASSETGDNYGYTF.